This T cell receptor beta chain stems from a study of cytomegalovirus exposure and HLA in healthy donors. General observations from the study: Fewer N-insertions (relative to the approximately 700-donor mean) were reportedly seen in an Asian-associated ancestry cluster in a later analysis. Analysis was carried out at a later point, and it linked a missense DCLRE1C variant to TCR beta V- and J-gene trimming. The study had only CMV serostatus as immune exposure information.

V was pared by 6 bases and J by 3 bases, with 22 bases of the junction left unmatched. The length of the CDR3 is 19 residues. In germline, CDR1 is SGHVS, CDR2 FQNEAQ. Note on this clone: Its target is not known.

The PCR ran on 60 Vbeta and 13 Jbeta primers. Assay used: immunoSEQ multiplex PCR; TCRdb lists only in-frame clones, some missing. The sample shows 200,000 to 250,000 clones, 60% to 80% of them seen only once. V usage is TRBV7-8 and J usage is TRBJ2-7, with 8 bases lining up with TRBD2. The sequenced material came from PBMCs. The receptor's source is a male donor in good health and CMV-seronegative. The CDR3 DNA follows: TGTGCCAGCAGTTTCCCCGGGGGGGCGTTGCGGGTGGCGGGCTACGAGCAGTACTTC. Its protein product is CASSFPGGALRVAGYEQYF.